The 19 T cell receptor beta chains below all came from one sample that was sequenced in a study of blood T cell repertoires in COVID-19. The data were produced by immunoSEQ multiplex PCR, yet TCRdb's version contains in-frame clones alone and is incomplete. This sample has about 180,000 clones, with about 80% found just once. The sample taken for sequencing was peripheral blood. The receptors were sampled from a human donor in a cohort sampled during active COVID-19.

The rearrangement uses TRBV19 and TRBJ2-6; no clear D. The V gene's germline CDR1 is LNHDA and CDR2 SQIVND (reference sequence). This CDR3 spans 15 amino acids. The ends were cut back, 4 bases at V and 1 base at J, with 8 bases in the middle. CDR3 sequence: CASSKLPSGANVLTF. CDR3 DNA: TGTGCCAGTAGTAAACTCCCGTCTGGGGCCAACGTCCTGACTTTC.

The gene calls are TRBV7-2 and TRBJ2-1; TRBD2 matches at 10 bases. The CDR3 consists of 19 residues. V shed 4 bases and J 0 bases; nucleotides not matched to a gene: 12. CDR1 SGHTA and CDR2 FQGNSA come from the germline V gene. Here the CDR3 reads CASSWSGSGRPSSYNEQFF. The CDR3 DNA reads TGTGCCAGCAGCTGGTCGGGTAGCGGGAGGCCAAGCTCCTACAATGAGCAGTTCTTC.

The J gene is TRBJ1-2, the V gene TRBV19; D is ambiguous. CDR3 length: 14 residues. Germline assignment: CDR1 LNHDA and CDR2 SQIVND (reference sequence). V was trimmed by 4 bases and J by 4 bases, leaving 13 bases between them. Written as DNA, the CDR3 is TGTGCCAGTAGTAGCGACAAGACCGGCTATGGCTACACCTTC. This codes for CASSSDKTGYGYTF.

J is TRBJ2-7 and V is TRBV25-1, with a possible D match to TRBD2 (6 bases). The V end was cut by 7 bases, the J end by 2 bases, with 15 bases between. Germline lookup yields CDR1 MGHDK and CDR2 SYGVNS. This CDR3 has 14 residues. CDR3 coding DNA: TGTGCCAGCATTGATCGGGACTCACCCTACGAGCAGTACTTC. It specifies CASIDRDSPYEQYF.

Here the CDR3 DNA reads TGTGCCAGCACCTATAGCAATCAGCCCCAGCATTTT. Translating gives CASTYSNQPQHF. The chain uses TRBV28 and TRBJ1-5; no clear D gene. Germline CDR1 is MDHEN and CDR2 is SYDVKM. CDR3 size: 12 residues. Trimming removed 7 bases at V and 0 bases at J, with 4 bases between.

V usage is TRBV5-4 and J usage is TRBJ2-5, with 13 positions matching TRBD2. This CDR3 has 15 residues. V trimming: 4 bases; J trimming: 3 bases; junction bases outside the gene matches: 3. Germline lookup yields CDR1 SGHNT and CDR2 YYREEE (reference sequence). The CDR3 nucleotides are TGTGCCAGCAGCGCAGGACTAGCGGGAGAAGAGACCCAGTACTTC. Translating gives CASSAGLAGEETQYF.

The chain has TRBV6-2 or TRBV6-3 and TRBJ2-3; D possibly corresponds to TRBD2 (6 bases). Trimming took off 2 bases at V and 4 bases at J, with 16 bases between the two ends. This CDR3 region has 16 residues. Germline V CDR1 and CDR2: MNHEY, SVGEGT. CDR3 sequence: CASSYPLTRRSDTQYF. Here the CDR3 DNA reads TGTGCCAGCAGTTACCCCCTGACTAGACGCTCAGATACGCAGTATTTT.

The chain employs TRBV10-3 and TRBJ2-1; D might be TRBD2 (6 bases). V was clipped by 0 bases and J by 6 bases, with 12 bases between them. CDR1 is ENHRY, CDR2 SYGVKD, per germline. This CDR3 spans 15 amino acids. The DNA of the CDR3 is TGTGCCATCAGTGAGTCGGAAGGGAGGAGCAATGAGCAGTTCTTC. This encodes CAISESEGRSNEQFF.

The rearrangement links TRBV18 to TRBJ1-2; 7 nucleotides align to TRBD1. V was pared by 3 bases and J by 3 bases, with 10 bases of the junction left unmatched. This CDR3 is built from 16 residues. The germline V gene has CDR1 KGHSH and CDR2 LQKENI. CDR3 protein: CASSPTGGQSHYGYTF. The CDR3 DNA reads TGTGCCAGCTCACCTACTGGGGGACAGTCCCACTATGGCTACACCTTC.

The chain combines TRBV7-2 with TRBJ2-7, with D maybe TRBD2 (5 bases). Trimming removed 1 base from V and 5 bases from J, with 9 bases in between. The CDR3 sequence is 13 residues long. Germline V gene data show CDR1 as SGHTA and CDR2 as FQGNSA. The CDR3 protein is CASSLVRENEQYF. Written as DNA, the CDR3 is TGTGCCAGCAGCTTAGTACGGGAAAACGAGCAGTACTTC. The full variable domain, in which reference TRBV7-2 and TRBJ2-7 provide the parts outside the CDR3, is GAGVSQSPSNKVTEKGKDVELRCDPISGHTALYWYRQSLGQGLEFLIYFQGNSAPDKSGLPSDRFSAERTGGSVSTLTIQRTQQEDSAVYLCASSLVRENEQYFGPGTRLTVT.

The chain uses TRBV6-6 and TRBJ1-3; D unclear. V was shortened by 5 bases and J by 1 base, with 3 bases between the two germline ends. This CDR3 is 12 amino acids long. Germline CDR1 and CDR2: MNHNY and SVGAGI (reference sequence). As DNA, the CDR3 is TGTGCCAGCAGTGAGTCTGGAAACACCATATATTTT. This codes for CASSESGNTIYF.

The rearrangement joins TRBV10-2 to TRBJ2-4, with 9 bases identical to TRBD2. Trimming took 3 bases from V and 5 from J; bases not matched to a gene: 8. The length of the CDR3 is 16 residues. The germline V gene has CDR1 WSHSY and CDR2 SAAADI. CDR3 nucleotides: TGCGCCAGCAGTGAATTAGCGGGAGTACGGCAAAACATTCAGTACTTC. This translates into CASSELAGVRQNIQYF.

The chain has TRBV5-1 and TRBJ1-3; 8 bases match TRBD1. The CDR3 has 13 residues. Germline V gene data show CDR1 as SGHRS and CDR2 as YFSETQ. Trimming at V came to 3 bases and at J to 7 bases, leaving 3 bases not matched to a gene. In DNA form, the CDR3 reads TGCGCCAGCAGCTCGACAGGGGAGAACACCATATATTTT. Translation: CASSSTGENTIYF.

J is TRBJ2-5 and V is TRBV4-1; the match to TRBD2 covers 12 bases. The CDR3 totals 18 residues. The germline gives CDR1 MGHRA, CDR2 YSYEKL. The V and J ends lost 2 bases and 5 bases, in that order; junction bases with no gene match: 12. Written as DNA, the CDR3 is TGCGCCAGCAGCCAACAACTTGGACTAGCGGGATTCGGGGAGACCCAGTACTTC. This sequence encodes CASSQQLGLAGFGETQYF.

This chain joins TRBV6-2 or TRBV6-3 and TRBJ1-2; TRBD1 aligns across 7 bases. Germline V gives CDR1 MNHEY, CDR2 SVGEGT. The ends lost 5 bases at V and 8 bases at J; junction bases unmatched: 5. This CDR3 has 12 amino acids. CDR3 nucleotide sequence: TGTGCCAGCAGTACGACAGGGCAAGGCTACACCTTC. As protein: CASSTTGQGYTF.

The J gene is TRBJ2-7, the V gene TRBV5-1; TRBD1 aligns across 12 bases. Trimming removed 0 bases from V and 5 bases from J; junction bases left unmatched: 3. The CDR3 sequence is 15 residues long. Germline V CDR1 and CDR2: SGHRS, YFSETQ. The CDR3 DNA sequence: TGCGCCAGCAGCTTGGCCCGGGACAGGGGGCACGAGCAGTACTTC. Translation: CASSLARDRGHEQYF.

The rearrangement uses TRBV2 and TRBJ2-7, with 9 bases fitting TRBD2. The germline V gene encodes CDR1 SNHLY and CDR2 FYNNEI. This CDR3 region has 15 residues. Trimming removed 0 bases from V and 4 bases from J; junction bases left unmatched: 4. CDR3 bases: TGTGCCAGCAGTGAAGCTGATAGCGGGAGATACGAGCAGTACTTC. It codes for CASSEADSGRYEQYF.

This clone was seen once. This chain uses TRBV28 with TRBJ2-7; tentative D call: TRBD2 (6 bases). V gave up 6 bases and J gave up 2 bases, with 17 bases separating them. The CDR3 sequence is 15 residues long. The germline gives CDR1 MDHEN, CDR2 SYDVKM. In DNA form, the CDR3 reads TGTGCCAGCAGCCCCTATACTGGGGGGACCTACGAGCAGTACTTC. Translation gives CASSPYTGGTYEQYF.

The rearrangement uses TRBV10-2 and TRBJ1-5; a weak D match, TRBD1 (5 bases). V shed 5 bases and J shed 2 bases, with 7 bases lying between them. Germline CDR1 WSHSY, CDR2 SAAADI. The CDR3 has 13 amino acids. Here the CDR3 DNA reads TGCGCCAGCAGTCAACAGGGCAATCAGCCCCAGCATTTT. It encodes CASSQQGNQPQHF.